These 21 T cell receptor beta chains were all obtained from the same sample, sequenced in a study of molecular identifiers for immune sequencing clone quantification. One entry per CDR3 protein results from TCRdb running MiXCR on the PCR reads. The data show just under 65,000 distinct CDR3 sequences, around 17% seen once. The sample comprised naive CD8+ T cells from blood, with Jurkat cell RNA spiked in. Subset in this sample: FACS-sorted CD8+CD4-CCR7+CD45RA+ naive T cells. The receptor source for this set is a human donor in good health. Some libraries in this study had Jurkat cell RNA spiked in.

This clonotype was observed at least ten times. This chain connects TRBV4-1 to TRBJ2-7; 9 nucleotides match TRBD2. Per germline, CDR1 MGHRA and CDR2 YSYEKL. The junction had 7 bases not matched to a gene; V was cut back by 3 bases and J by 1 base. The CDR3 covers 16 residues. CDR3 sequence (DNA): TGCGCCAGCAGCCATTGGACTAGCGCCGAGTCCTACGAGCAGTACTTC. Encoded protein: CASSHWTSAESYEQYF.

This clonotype has ten or more counts. This chain connects TRBV27 to TRBJ1-5; no definite D call. The CDR3 consists of 15 residues. Germline loops: CDR1 MNHEY, CDR2 SMNVEV (reference sequence). Trimming left V 2 bases short and J 4 bases short, with 12 bases between. The CDR3: CASSLSAERNQPQHF. DNA for the CDR3: TGTGCCAGCAGTTTAAGTGCCGAACGAAATCAGCCCCAGCATTTT.

This clonotype was detected ten times or more. The chain links TRBV7-6 to TRBJ2-2; TRBD1 is a possible D gene (5 bases). V was shortened by 1 base and J by 6 bases, with 9 bases between the two germline ends. CDR1 is SGHVS, CDR2 FNYEAQ, per germline. CDR3 length: 14 amino acids. This CDR3 is CASSLESGSGELFF. In nucleotides, the CDR3 is TGTGCCAGCAGCTTAGAGTCAGGGTCCGGGGAGCTGTTTTTT.

This clonotype appeared many times. The chain is built from TRBV21-1 and TRBJ2-7; whether TRBD1, the table's D call, matches the DNA was not checked. TRBV21-1 is given as a pseudogene. This CDR3 has 15 amino acids. CDR3 nucleotide sequence: TGTGCCAGCAGACTCACAGGGTTGGAGTACTACGAGCAGTACTTC. As protein: CASRLTGLEYYEQYF.

Many counts were recorded for this clonotype. The rearrangement joins TRBV5-1 to TRBJ2-1, with TRBD2 identical over 12 bases. The CDR3 covers 18 residues. Germline V gene sequence: CDR1 SGHRS, CDR2 YFSETQ. V lost 0 bases to trimming and J lost 5 bases; unmatched junction nucleotides: 9. CDR3 DNA: TGCGCCAGCAGCTTGGAGTATCGGACTAGCGGGGTAGACAATGAGCAGTTCTTC. It codes for CASSLEYRTSGVDNEQFF.

There are a few counts of this clonotype. V is TRBV2 and J is TRBJ2-7; the match to TRBD2 covers 9 bases. Trimming removed 4 bases from V and 5 bases from J; junction bases left unmatched: 21. Germline V gives CDR1 SNHLY, CDR2 FYNNEI. CDR3 length equals 19 residues. As DNA, the CDR3 is TGTGCCAGCAGTGTACCGGGACTTAGCGGGAGTCGTATGGAAGACGAGCAGTACTTC. Translated, it gives CASSVPGLSGSRMEDEQYF.

This clonotype was recorded many times. The rearrangement links TRBV11-2 to TRBJ2-3; D is tentatively TRBD1 or TRBD2 (5 bases each). The CDR3 covers 17 residues. Germline CDR1 reads SGHAT; CDR2 reads FQNNGV. Trimming took 5 bases from V and 2 from J, leaving 20 bases between them. The CDR3 loop is CASSADPRDLYTDTQYF. CDR3 in DNA: TGTGCCAGCAGCGCCGACCCCCGGGACCTATACACAGATACGCAGTATTTT.

This clonotype has a handful of counts. The V and J genes are TRBV5-4 and TRBJ2-2, with 10 bases matching TRBD2. The germline V gene has CDR1 SGHNT and CDR2 YYREEE (reference sequence). J lost 6 bases, V lost 4 bases, and 3 bases had no gene match. The CDR3 has 14 amino acids. CDR3 nucleotide sequence: TGTGCCAGCAGCGCTCTAGCGGGAGCCGGGGAGCTGTTTTTT. Its translation: CASSALAGAGELFF.

This clonotype was counted only a few times. J is TRBJ2-7 and V is TRBV11-2; D perhaps matches TRBD2 (5 bases). V lost 5 bases, J lost 6 bases, and 11 bases lay in between. CDR1 is SGHAT, CDR2 FQNNGV, per germline. The CDR3 loop spans 12 amino acids. The CDR3 DNA sequence: TGTGCCAGCAGCCTCGGGATCGGCGAGCAGTACTTC. It translates to CASSLGIGEQYF.

This clonotype was recorded at least ten times. This chain connects TRBV12-5 to TRBJ2-7, with 11 bases fitting TRBD2. Germline assignment: CDR1 LGHNT and CDR2 FRNRAP. The CDR3 has 15 amino acids. V was clipped by 6 bases and J by 6 bases; unmatched bases: 10. CDR3 in DNA: TGTGCTAGTGGCCCGGGACTAGCGGCGTTCGGCGAGCAGTACTTC. Its translation: CASGPGLAAFGEQYF.

This chain connects TRBV6-6 to TRBJ2-1; D remains unclear. The CDR3 is 12 residues long. CDR1 and CDR2 from the germline V gene are MNHNY and SVGAGI (reference sequence). V lost 2 bases, J lost 9 bases, and 8 bases lay in between. The CDR3 DNA follows: TGTGCCAGCAGTTACAGGGTCGGTGAGCAGTTCTTC. Residues: CASSYRVGEQFF.

Comment on this clonotype: At one of its ends the junction is not consistent with the germline gene, which may arise from a read error. V usage is TRBV7-6 and J usage is TRBJ2-3, with 8 bases fitting TRBD1. Germline V gives CDR1 SGHVS, CDR2 FNYEAQ. The CDR3 consists of 16 residues. CDR3 residues: CASSSDRETLTDTKYF. Here the CDR3 DNA reads TGTGCCAGCAGCTCGGACAGGGAAACCCTCACAGATACGAAGTATTTT.

This clonotype was seen repeatedly, ten times or more. The rearrangement links TRBV5-6 to TRBJ2-5, with TRBD2 matching 9 bases. Per the germline V gene, CDR1 is SGHDT and CDR2 is YYEEEE. V shed 1 base and J 1 base; nucleotides not matched to a gene: 8. CDR3 length: 17 residues. CDR3 nucleotides: TGTGCCAGCAGCTTGATCATAGCGGGAGTACCCCAAGAGACCCAGTACTTC. Translating gives CASSLIIAGVPQETQYF.

In its sample, this clonotype was seen many times. V and J are TRBV28 and TRBJ1-1, with a tentative D call TRBD1 (6 bases). The V end lost 10 bases, the J end lost 2 bases, and 14 bases lay between the germline ends. The CDR3 loop spans 13 amino acids. Germline lookup yields CDR1 MDHEN and CDR2 SYDVKM. CDR3 DNA sequence: TGTGCCACCACGGCCAGGGGAAACACTGAAGCTTTCTTT. It yields the protein CATTARGNTEAFF.

This clonotype was seen only a few times. This sequence may be a read error, since a much larger clone differs from it by one base. No conserved phenylalanine or tryptophan ends this CDR3, so it is likely a read error. The V call is TRBV28, the J call TRBJ1-5, with 7 bases matching TRBD1. This CDR3 region has 13 residues. With 6 bases clipped from V and 6 bases from J, the junction kept 5 bases outside the gene matches. Germline-derived CDR1 and CDR2 are MDHEN and SYDVKM. The DNA for the CDR3 is TGTGCCAGCAGCCCAGGGGGGAGTCAGCCCCAGCATCTT. This sequence encodes CASSPGGSQPQHL.

This clonotype has just a few counts. The rearrangement joins TRBV29-1 to TRBJ2-1; D possibly corresponds to TRBD1 (5 bases). The germline V gene encodes CDR1 SQVTM and CDR2 ANQGSEA. CDR3 length equals 13 residues. Trimming shortened V by 3 bases and J by 1 base, and 7 bases separated the two germline ends. The CDR3 bases are TGCAGCGTTGAGGCAGGGTCCTACAATGAGCAGTTCTTC. This sequence encodes CSVEAGSYNEQFF.

This clonotype was seen ten or more times. As DNA, the CDR3 is TGCAGTGCTAGGTCGGCCACCCCTGAGCAGTACTTC. Its protein is CSARSATPEQYF. The chain recombines TRBV20-1 with TRBJ2-7; D gene uncertain. Trimming took off 3 bases at V and 7 bases at J, with 13 bases between the two ends. Germline loops: CDR1 DFQATT, CDR2 SNEGSKA (reference sequence). The CDR3 covers 12 residues.

This clonotype has ten or more counts. V and J are TRBV7-9 and TRBJ2-2; no firm D call. There are 14 residues in the CDR3. Trimming left V 5 bases short and J 7 bases short, with 14 bases between. The germline V gene encodes CDR1 SEHNR and CDR2 FQNEAQ (reference sequence). The CDR3 is CASSHPLRSGELFF. The DNA of the CDR3 is TGTGCCAGCAGCCACCCCCTCCGTAGCGGGGAGCTGTTTTTT.

This clonotype was seen ten or more times. The chain carries TRBV4-1 and TRBJ2-1, with D unresolved. CDR3 length: 14 residues. Between the trimmed V and J ends, which lost 1 base and 8 bases, there was a span of 12 bases. CDR1 and CDR2 (germline): MGHRA, YSYEKL. The CDR3 DNA is TGCGCCAGCAGCCAAGCCCCCCTAGGCGATGAGCAGTTCTTC. Translated, it gives CASSQAPLGDEQFF.

This clonotype was recorded many times. This sequence joins TRBV4-1 and TRBJ1-6; TRBD1 might be the D (5 bases). CDR3 length equals 16 residues. Trimming took off 0 bases at V and 10 bases at J, with 16 bases between the two ends. Germline V gene lookup returns CDR1 MGHRA and CDR2 YSYEKL. The CDR3 loop reads CASSQDPGLLTSPLHF. DNA for the CDR3: TGCGCCAGCAGCCAAGATCCGGGACTCTTGACATCACCCCTCCACTTT.

In this sample, this clonotype turned up many times. CDR3 loop: CASSQDGSFWYEQYF. In DNA form, the CDR3 reads TGCGCCAGCAGCCAAGATGGAAGTTTCTGGTACGAGCAGTACTTC. The chain is built from TRBV4-3 and TRBJ2-7; no clear D gene. V was pared by 0 bases and J by 4 bases, with 13 bases between. The V gene's germline CDR1 is LGHNA and CDR2 YSLEER. The length of the CDR3 is 15 residues.